This T cell receptor (beta chain) is drawn from a study of low-dose radiotherapy and immunotherapy resistance in tumors. Noted time point: after trial treatment. As to treatment: LDRT plus nivolumab, ipilimumab, low-dose cyclophosphamide and aspirin (RACIN trial). The ends lost 4 bases at V and 4 bases at J; junction bases unmatched: 8. Germline V CDR1 and CDR2: SGHDT, YYEEEE. The CDR3 is 15 residues long. With TRAV- and TRBV-specific primers, first-strand cDNA was made, covering the alpha and beta chains. Amplification of TCRs used a constant-region primer and V-primer adapter for roughly 22 PCR cycles. TCRdb re-called the reads with MiXCR, one entry per CDR3 protein. Here the sample spans about 39,000 distinct CDR3 sequences, under 25% being singletons. This clonotype came up many times.

The TCR was taken from a female donor with ovarian cancer. V gene TRBV5-6 combines with J gene TRBJ2-3, with 8 bases lining up with TRBD2. This material consisted of PBMCs, taken after low-dose radiotherapy plus immunotherapy. The CDR3 spells CASSLQREMPDTQYF. CDR3 nucleotide sequence: TGTGCCAGCAGCCTCCAGCGGGAGATGCCAGATACGCAGTATTTT.